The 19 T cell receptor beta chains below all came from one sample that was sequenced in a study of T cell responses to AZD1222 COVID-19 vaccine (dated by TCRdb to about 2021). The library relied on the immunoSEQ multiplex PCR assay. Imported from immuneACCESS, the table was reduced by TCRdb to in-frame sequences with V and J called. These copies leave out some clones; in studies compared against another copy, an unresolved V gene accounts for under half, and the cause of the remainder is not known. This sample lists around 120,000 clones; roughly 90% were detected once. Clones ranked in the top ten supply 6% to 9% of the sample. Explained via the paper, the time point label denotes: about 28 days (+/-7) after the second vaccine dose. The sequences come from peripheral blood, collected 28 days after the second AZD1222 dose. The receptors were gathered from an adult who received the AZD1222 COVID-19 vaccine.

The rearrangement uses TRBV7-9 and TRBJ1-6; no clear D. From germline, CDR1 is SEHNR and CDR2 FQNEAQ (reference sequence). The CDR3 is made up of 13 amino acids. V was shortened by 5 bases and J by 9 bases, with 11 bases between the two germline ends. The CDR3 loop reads CASSPGRGSPLHF. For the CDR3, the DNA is TGTGCCAGCAGCCCCGGACGGGGTTCACCCCTCCACTTT.

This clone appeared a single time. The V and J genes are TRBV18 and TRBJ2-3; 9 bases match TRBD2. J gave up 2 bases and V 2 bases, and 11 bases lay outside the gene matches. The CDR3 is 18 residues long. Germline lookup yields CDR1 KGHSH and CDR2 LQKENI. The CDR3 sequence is CASSPVTPGLATTDTQYF. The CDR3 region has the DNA TGTGCCAGCTCACCAGTCACCCCCGGACTAGCGACCACAGATACGCAGTATTTT. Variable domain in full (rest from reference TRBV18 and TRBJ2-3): NAGVMQNPRHLVRRRGQEARLRCSPMKGHSHVYWYRQLPEEGLKFMVYLQKENIIDESGMPKERFSAEFPKEGPSILRIQQVVRGDSAAYFCASSPVTPGLATTDTQYFGPGTRLTVL.

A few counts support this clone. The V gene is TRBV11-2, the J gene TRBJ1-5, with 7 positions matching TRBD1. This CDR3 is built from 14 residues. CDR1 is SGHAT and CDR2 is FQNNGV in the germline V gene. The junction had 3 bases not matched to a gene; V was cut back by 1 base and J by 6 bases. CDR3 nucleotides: TGTGCCAGCAGCTTAGGACAGGGCGGTCAGCCCCAGCATTTT. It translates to CASSLGQGGQPQHF.

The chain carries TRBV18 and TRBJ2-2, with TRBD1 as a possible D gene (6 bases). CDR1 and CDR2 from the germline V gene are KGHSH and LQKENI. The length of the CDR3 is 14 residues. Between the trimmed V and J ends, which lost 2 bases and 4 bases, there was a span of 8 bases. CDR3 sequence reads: CASSPTRGTGELFF. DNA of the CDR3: TGTGCCAGCTCACCAACCAGGGGCACCGGGGAGCTGTTTTTT. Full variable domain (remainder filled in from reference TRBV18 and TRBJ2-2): NAGVMQNPRHLVRRRGQEARLRCSPMKGHSHVYWYRQLPEEGLKFMVYLQKENIIDESGMPKERFSAEFPKEGPSILRIQQVVRGDSAAYFCASSPTRGTGELFFGEGSRLTVL.

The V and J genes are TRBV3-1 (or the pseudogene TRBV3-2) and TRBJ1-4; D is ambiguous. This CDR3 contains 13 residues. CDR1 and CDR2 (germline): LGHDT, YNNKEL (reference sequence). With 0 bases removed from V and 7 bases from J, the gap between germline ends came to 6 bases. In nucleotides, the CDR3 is TGTGCCAGCAGCCAAGATCAGGCTGAAAAACTGTTTTTT. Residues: CASSQDQAEKLFF.

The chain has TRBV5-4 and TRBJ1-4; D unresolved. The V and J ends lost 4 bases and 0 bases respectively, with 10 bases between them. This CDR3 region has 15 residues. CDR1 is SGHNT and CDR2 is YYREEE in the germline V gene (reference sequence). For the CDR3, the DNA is TGTGCCAGCAGCCGTGAAAGCTCAACTAATGAAAAACTGTTTTTT. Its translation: CASSRESSTNEKLFF. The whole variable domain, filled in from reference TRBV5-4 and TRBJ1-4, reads ETGVTQSPTHLIKTRGQQVTLRCSSQSGHNTVSWYQQALGQGPQFIFQYYREEENGRGNFPPRFSGLQFPNYSSELNVNALELDDSALYLCASSRESSTNEKLFFGSGTQLSVL.

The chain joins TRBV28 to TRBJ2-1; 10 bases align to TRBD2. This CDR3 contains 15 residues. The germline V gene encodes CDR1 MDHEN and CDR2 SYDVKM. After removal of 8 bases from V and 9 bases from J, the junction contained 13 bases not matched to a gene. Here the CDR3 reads CASGISSGRVPEQFF. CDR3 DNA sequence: TGTGCCAGCGGAATCTCAAGCGGGAGGGTCCCTGAGCAGTTCTTC.

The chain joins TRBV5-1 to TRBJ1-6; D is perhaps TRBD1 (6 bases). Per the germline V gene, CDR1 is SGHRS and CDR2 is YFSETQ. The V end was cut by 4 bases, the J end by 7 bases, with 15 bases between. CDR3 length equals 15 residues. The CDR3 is CASSHGTIPNSPLHF. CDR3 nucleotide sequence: TGCGCCAGCAGCCATGGGACAATTCCAAATTCACCCCTCCACTTT.

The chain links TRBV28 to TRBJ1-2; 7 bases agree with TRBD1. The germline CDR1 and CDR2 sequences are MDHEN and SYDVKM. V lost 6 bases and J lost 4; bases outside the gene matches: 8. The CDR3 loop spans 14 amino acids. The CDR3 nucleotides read TGTGCCAGCAGAACACAGGGGCAGGGCTATGGCTACACCTTC. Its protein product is CASRTQGQGYGYTF.

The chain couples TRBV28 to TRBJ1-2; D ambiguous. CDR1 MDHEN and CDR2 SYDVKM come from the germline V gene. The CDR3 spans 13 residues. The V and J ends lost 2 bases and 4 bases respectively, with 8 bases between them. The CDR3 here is CASSLPGVYGYTF. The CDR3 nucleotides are TGTGCCAGCAGTTTACCCGGGGTCTATGGCTACACCTTC.

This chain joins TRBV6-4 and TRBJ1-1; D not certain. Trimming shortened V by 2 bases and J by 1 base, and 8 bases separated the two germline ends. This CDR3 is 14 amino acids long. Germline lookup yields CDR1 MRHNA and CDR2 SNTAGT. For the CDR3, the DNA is TGTGCCAGCAGTGACGCCGCTTGGAACACTGAAGCTTTCTTT. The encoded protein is CASSDAAWNTEAFF.

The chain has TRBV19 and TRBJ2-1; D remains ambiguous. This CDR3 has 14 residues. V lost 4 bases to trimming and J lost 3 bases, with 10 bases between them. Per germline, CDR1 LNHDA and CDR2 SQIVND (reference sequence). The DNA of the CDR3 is TGTGCCAGTAGTACTGGGTCTTACTACAATGAGCAGTTCTTC. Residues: CASSTGSYYNEQFF.

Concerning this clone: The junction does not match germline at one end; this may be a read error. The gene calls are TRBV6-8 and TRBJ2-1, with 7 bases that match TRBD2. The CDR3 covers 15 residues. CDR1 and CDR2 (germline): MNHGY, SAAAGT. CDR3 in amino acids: CASTYRLAYYNEQFF. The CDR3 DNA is TGTGCCAGCACTTACCGACTAGCTTACTACAATGAGCAGTTCTTC.

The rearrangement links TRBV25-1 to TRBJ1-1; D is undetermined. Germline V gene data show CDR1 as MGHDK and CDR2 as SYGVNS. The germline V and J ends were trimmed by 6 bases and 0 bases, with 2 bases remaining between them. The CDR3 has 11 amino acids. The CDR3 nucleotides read TGTGCCAGCAGATTGAACACTGAAGCTTTCTTT. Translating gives CASRLNTEAFF.

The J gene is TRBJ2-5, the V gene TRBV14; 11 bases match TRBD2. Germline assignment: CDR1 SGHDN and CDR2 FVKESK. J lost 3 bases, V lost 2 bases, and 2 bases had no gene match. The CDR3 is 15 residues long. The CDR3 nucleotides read TGTGCCAGCAGCCAACTGGGACTAGCGGAAGAGACCCAGTACTTC. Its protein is CASSQLGLAEETQYF.

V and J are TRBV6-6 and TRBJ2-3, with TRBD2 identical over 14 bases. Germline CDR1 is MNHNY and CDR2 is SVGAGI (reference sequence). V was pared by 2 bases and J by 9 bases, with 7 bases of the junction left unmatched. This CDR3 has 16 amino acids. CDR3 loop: CASSYGEGLAGETQYF. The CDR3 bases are TGTGCCAGCAGTTACGGGGAGGGACTAGCGGGAGAGACGCAGTATTTT.

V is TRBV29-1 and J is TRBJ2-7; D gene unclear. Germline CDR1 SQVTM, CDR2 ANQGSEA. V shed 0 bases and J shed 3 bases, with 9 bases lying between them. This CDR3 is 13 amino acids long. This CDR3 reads CSVEDQWIYEQYF. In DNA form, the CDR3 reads TGCAGCGTTGAAGATCAGTGGATCTACGAGCAGTACTTC.

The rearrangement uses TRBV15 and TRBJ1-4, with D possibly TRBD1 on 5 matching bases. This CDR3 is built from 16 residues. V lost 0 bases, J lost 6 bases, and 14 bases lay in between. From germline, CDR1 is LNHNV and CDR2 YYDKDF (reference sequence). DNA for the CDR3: TGTGCCACCAGCAGAGATTGGCAGGGAGATGATGAAAAACTGTTTTTT. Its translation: CATSRDWQGDDEKLFF.

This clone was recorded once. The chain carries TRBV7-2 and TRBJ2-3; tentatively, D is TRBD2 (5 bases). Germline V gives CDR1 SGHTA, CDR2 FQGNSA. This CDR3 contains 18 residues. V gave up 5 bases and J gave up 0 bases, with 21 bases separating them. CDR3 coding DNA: TGTGCCAGCAGCCCCTTCTTGGTGGCGGGCGGGAGCACAGATACGCAGTATTTT. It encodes CASSPFLVAGGSTDTQYF.